This record covers a single TCR beta chain. After removal of 3 bases from V and 7 bases from J, the junction contained 7 bases not matched to a gene. The germline V gene encodes CDR1 SEHNR and CDR2 FQNEAQ (reference sequence). CDR3 length: 16 amino acids. TCRdb's table, derived via immunoSEQ multiplex PCR, lists solely in-frame clones and lacks some. The sample has roughly 110,000 clones, around 86% seen once. This entry belongs to a study of blood T cell repertoires in COVID-19. The overall study: COVID-19 samples from acute and convalescent phases originated in the United States, Italy and Spain.

The chain carries TRBV7-9 and TRBJ2-1, with 12 bases fitting TRBD2. This TCR came from a man aged 65-85 years with acute or convalescent COVID-19. The sample taken for sequencing was peripheral blood. The CDR3 region has the DNA TGTGCCAGCAGCTTTCCGCTAGCGGGAGGGGGGAATGAGCAGTTCTTC. It is translated as CASSFPLAGGGNEQFF.